These T cell receptor beta chains were read from a single sample in a study of beta chain features in type 1 diabetes. The method was immunoSEQ multiplex PCR; TCRdb's version includes in-frame clones alone and lacks a portion of them. Here the sample spans around 250,000 clones, about 30% being singletons. The sample taken for sequencing was central memory CD4+ T cells from blood. Every receptor here comes from a man between 25 and 39 years old in good health. The CDR3 runs from the conserved cysteine through the conserved F or W. Fields, in order: D gene, V gene, clone size, J gene, CDR3 DNA, CDR3 protein. D genes are given only for firm matches. Clone size appears in some rows only: once, few, many, or a class for an expanded clone.

TRBD1,TRBV2,NA,TRBJ2-7,TGTGCCAGCAGTTCCCACCCGGTGGGACAGGGCTACGAGCAGTACTTC,CASSSHPVGQGYEQYF
TRBD1,TRBV2,few,TRBJ2-3,TGTGCCAGCGGCCGGGACAGGAGCACAGATACGCAGTATTTT,CASGRDRSTDTQYF
NA,TRBV9,NA,TRBJ2-1,TGTGCCAGCAGCGTAGCCCCCTCCGACAATGAGCAGTTCTTC,CASSVAPSDNEQFF
NA,TRBV9,NA,TRBJ2-5,TGTGCCAGCAGCGTAGCCACAGGGCCCTACCAAGAGACCCAGTACTTC,CASSVATGPYQETQYF
TRBD2,TRBV5-6,NA,TRBJ2-1,TGTGCCAGCAGCTTGTCTGGGACTATATACAATGAGCAGTTCTTC,CASSLSGTIYNEQFF
TRBD2,TRBV15,few,TRBJ2-7,TGTGCCACCAGCATCGCAGCGGGAGGGACCTACGAGCAGTACTTC,CATSIAAGGTYEQYF
NA,TRBV7-2,few,TRBJ2-5,TGTGCCAGCAGCTTAGCGAAAGTGGGCCCTGAGACCCAGTACTTC,CASSLAKVGPETQYF
TRBD2,TRBV13,NA,TRBJ2-3,TGTGCCAGCAGCTCGACTAGCGGGGGCACAGATACGCAGTATTTT,CASSSTSGGTDTQYF
TRBD2,TRBV30,NA,TRBJ2-5,TGTGCCTGGAGTTCCCGGACTAGCGGGAGAGAGCAGTACTTC,CAWSSRTSGREQYF
NA,TRBV9,NA,TRBJ2-5,TGTGCCAGCAGCCCCACGGGTGTTCAGGAGACCCAGTACTTC,CASSPTGVQETQYF
NA,TRBV20-1,few,TRBJ2-7,TGCAGTGCTAGGGACTTGGGCGAGCAGTACTTC,CSARDLGEQYF
TRBD1,TRBV30,few,TRBJ1-1,TGTGCCTGGCTCCGACAGGGGGGAGCTTTCTTT,CAWLRQGGAFF
TRBD1,TRBV6-5,few,TRBJ2-2,TGTGCCAGCAGTCCGGGACAGAGGACCGGGGAGCTGTTTTTT,CASSPGQRTGELFF
TRBD1,TRBV30,few,TRBJ1-6,TGTGCCTGGAGTGGAGACAGGGGAAATTCACCCCTCCACTTT,CAWSGDRGNSPLHF
TRBD2,TRBV7-2,few,TRBJ2-7,TGTGCCAGCAGCTCCGTACTAGCGGGGGGTAGAGAGCAGTACTTC,CASSSVLAGGREQYF
NA,TRBV28,few,TRBJ2-7,TGTGCCAGCAGTGATACGCCAGGGCCCGAGCAGTACTTC,CASSDTPGPEQYF
NA,TRBV4-3,many,TRBJ2-1,TGCGCCAGCAGCCAATATCTAGGTCCCAATGAGCAGTTCTTC,CASSQYLGPNEQFF
TRBD1,TRBV7-9,few,TRBJ1-1,TGTGCCAGCAGCGCACAGGGGGCAGTCACTGAAGCTTTCTTT,CASSAQGAVTEAFF
NA,TRBV29-1,NA,TRBJ2-5,TGCAGCGTTGAAGGGGACCTTGGGGAGACCCAGTACTTC,CSVEGDLGETQYF
TRBD2,TRBV11-2,NA,TRBJ2-7,TGTGCCAGCAGCCAGGGAGCTAGCGGGGTATACGAGCAGTACTTC,CASSQGASGVYEQYF
TRBD1,TRBV29-1,NA,TRBJ1-2,TGCAGCGTTGATATGGGACAGGGAAAAAGCTACACCTTC,CSVDMGQGKSYTF
TRBD1,TRBV30,NA,TRBJ1-2,TGTGCCTGGAGTGCAGGACAGGGGGACTATGGCTACACCTTC,CAWSAGQGDYGYTF
NA,TRBV30,NA,TRBJ2-2,TGTGCCTGGAACAACAGGAACACCGGGGAGCTGTTTTTT,CAWNNRNTGELFF
NA,TRBV4-1,few,TRBJ1-1,TGCGCCAGCAGCTTGGAGGAGAACACTGAAGCTTTCTTT,CASSLEENTEAFF
TRBD2,TRBV5-1,few,TRBJ2-5,TGCGCCAGCAGACAGACGACTAGCGGGTCCCAAGAGACCCAGTACTTC,CASRQTTSGSQETQYF
NA,TRBV10-3,many,TRBJ2-5,TGTGCCATCAGTGAGTCAACTAGCAAACAAGAGACCCAGTACTTC,CAISESTSKQETQYF
NA,TRBV7-9,NA,TRBJ2-5,TGTGCCAGCAGCCGTGGACAGAGCAGTCAAGAGACCCAGTACTTC,CASSRGQSSQETQYF
NA,TRBV29-1,NA,TRBJ1-3,TGCAGCGTTTCCGAGGCGGCTGGAAACACCATATATTTT,CSVSEAAGNTIYF
TRBD2,TRBV13,few,TRBJ2-1,TGTGCCAGCAGACACCTACTAGCGCCCACTTCCTACAATGAGCAGTTCTTC,CASRHLLAPTSYNEQFF
TRBD1,TRBV7-7,few,TRBJ2-1,TGTGCCAGCAGCTTTGGACAGGGGGCCTACAATGAGCAGTTCTTC,CASSFGQGAYNEQFF
NA,TRBV6-1,NA,TRBJ1-1,TGTGCCACGACAGGTTCTTTGAACACTGAAGCTTTCTTT,CATTGSLNTEAFF
NA,TRBV6-6,few,TRBJ1-3,TGTGCCAGCAGTGGGAAGGGGGACACCATGTATTTT,CASSGKGDTMYF
TRBD1,TRBV6-1,few,TRBJ2-7,TGTGCCAGCAGTGAAATAGGACAGGGACCCTACGAGCAGTACTTC,CASSEIGQGPYEQYF